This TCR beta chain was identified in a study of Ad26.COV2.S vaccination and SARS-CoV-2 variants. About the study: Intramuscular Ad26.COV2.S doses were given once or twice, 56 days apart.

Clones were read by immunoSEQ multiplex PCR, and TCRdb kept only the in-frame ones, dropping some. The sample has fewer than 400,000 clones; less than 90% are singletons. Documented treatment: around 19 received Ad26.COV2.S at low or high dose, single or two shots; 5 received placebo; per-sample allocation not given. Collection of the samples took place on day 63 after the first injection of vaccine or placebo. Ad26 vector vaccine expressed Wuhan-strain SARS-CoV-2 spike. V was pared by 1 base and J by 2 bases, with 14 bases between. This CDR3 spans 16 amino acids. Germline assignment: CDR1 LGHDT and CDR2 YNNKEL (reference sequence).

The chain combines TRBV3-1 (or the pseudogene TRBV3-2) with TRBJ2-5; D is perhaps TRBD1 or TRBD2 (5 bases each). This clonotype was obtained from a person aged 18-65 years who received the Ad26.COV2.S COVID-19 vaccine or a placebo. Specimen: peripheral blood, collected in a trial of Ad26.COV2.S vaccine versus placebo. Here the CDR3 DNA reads TGTGCCAGCAGCCAAGGGGTAGGGGAGATTCAAGAGACCCAGTACTTC. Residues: CASSQGVGEIQETQYF.